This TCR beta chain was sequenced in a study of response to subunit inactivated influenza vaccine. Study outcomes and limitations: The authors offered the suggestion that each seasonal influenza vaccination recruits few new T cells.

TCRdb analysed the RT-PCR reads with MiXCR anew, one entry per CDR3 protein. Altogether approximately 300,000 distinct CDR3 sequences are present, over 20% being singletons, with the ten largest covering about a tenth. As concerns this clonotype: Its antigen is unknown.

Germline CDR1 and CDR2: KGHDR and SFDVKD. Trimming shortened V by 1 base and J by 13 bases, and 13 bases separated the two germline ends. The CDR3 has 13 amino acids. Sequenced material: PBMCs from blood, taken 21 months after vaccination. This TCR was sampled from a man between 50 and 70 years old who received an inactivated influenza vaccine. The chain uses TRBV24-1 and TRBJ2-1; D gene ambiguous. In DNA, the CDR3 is TGTGCCACCAGTGATTTAGACAAGTCTCGACAGTTCTTC. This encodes CATSDLDKSRQFF.